This TCR beta chain was recorded in a study of cytomegalovirus exposure and HLA in healthy donors. General study findings and limits: As was reported, the classifier diagnosed cytomegalovirus status with high specificity and sensitivity. A few of the chains that were CMV-associated were confirmed in vitro to be specific for CMV antigens. The study put around 180 TCR beta chains on its list as cytomegalovirus-associated.

The donors were part of the validation cohort of some 120 subjects. That cohort was separate from the first cohort, which comprised some 670 subjects. Comments on this clone: Its cognate antigen is unknown.

TCRdb's copy holds only in-frame clones and misses some; the assay was immunoSEQ multiplex PCR. The profile shows about 330,000 clones, roughly 87% of them singletons. The sequence was collected from a woman aged 25 to 39 in good health and CMV-seropositive. The sample was PBMCs.

For the CDR3, the DNA is TGTGCCAGCAGCCACTCACCGGGACTAGCGGGAGGGTCGGCAGATACGCAGTATTTT. The encoded protein is CASSHSPGLAGGSADTQYF. V usage is TRBV5-6 and J usage is TRBJ2-3; 16 bases map to TRBD2. The CDR3 has 19 residues. The V and J ends lost 4 bases and 4 bases, in that order; junction bases with no gene match: 12. Germline V gene lookup returns CDR1 SGHDT and CDR2 YYEEEE.